A selection of T cell receptor beta chains follows, all from one sample in a study of T cell responses to AZD1222 COVID-19 vaccine. This table comes from immunoSEQ multiplex PCR, and its TCRdb copy is limited to in-frame clones, with some not included. The top ten hold about 5.2% of the sample, which has about 120,000 clones, about 89% seen once. The source was peripheral blood, collected on day 0 of AZD1222 vaccination. The receptors were sampled from an adult in good health. Both conserved end residues are part of each CDR3. A D gene is named only where the DNA matches it firmly. Not every row has a clone size; where given, it reads once, few, many or a size class.

V gene,clone size,J gene,D gene,CDR3 protein,CDR3 DNA
TRBV28,-,TRBJ2-2,-,CASSLDGVSGELFF,TGTGCCAGCAGTTTAGATGGGGTATCCGGGGAGCTGTTTTTT
TRBV6-5,once,TRBJ2-7,-,CASSYWDEQYF,TGTGCCAGCAGTTATTGGGACGAGCAGTACTTC
TRBV12-3/TRBV12-4,-,TRBJ1-4,-,CASSLVRVEKLFF,TGTGCCAGCAGTTTGGTCAGGGTAGAAAAACTGTTTTTT
TRBV30,-,TRBJ1-5,-,CAWSPTGLFNQPQHF,TGTGCCTGGAGTCCAACTGGACTTTTCAATCAGCCCCAGCATTTT
TRBV5-5,-,TRBJ1-2,-,CASSFHGNYGYTF,TGTGCCAGCAGCTTTCACGGAAACTATGGCTACACCTTC
TRBV6-2/TRBV6-3,-,TRBJ2-2,TRBD1,CASTYPGQGLRNTGELFF,TGTGCCAGCACTTATCCGGGACAGGGGCTTCGAAACACCGGGGAGCTGTTTTTT
TRBV28,-,TRBJ1-5,-,CASSSQWRGNQPQHF,TGTGCCAGCAGTTCCCAGTGGAGAGGCAATCAGCCCCAGCATTTT
TRBV14,-,TRBJ1-6,-,CASSPPYSPLHF,TGTGCCAGCAGCCCTCCCTATTCACCCCTCCACTTT
TRBV6-5,once,TRBJ1-2,TRBD1,CASTAGQGYYGYTF,TGTGCCAGCACCGCGGGACAGGGATACTATGGCTACACCTTC
TRBV6-5,-,TRBJ2-5,-,CASSYLGGSPQETQYF,TGTGCCAGCAGTTACTTAGGGGGGAGCCCCCAAGAGACCCAGTACTTC
TRBV25-1,-,TRBJ1-4,-,CASSPPTNEKLFF,TGTGCCAGCAGCCCTCCCACTAATGAAAAACTGTTTTTT
TRBV6-5,once,TRBJ2-7,TRBD2,CASFLSGSPYEQYF,TGTGCCAGCTTCCTAAGCGGGAGTCCCTACGAGCAGTACTTC
TRBV18,once,TRBJ2-1,TRBD2,CASSPTSGRNEQFF,TGTGCCAGCTCACCTACTAGCGGGAGAAATGAGCAGTTCTTC
TRBV12-5,once,TRBJ1-1,-,CASGARVNTEAFF,TGTGCTAGTGGCGCCAGGGTGAACACTGAAGCTTTCTTT
TRBV4-1,-,TRBJ1-2,-,CASSQEPGTGGYTF,TGCGCCAGCAGCCAAGAACCAGGGACTGGGGGGTACACCTTC
TRBV5-1,-,TRBJ2-5,-,CASSLGLEKTQYF,TGCGCCAGCAGCTTGGGACTAGAGAAGACCCAGTACTTC
TRBV9,-,TRBJ2-1,TRBD2,CASSVSPGGPIGNEQFF,TGTGCCAGCAGCGTATCCCCGGGAGGGCCGATTGGCAATGAGCAGTTCTTC
TRBV5-1,-,TRBJ2-7,-,CASSLVSQKYEQYF,TGCGCCAGCAGCTTGGTTTCCCAGAAATACGAGCAGTACTTC
TRBV3-1/TRBV3-2,-,TRBJ1-4,-,CASSQDQGGKLFF,TGTGCCAGCAGCCAAGACCAGGGTGGAAAACTGTTTTTT
TRBV28,once,TRBJ1-5,-,CASSNSRRGQHF,TGTGCCAGCAGCAATTCGAGGCGGGGCCAGCATTTT
TRBV3-1/TRBV3-2,once,TRBJ1-5,-,CASSPGRGGQPQHF,TGTGCCAGCAGCCCGGGACGTGGGGGTCAGCCCCAGCATTTT
TRBV6-5,-,TRBJ2-7,-,CASMAPILYEQYF,TGTGCCAGCATGGCCCCTATTCTCTACGAGCAGTACTTC
TRBV10-3,once,TRBJ1-6,TRBD1,CAIRTGEGSPLHF,TGTGCCATCAGAACAGGGGAAGGCTCACCCCTCCACTTT
TRBV29-1,-,TRBJ2-6,-,CSVEGGLAGANVLTF,TGCAGCGTTGAAGGTGGGTTGGCTGGGGCCAACGTCCTGACTTTC
TRBV11-2,-,TRBJ1-4,TRBD1,CASSPDRGLEKLFF,TGTGCCAGCAGCCCGGACAGGGGGCTTGAAAAACTGTTTTTT
TRBV9,-,TRBJ1-4,-,CASSVGSRTTANEKLFF,TGTGCCAGCAGCGTAGGCTCCCGGACAACCGCGAATGAAAAACTGTTTTTT
TRBV11-3,-,TRBJ2-3,-,CASSQGQIQYF,TGTGCCAGCAGCCAGGGACAAATACAGTATTTT
TRBV6-6,once,TRBJ1-6,TRBD1,CASSLNDPTGGWSYNSPLHF,TGTGCCAGCAGTCTTAATGATCCCACAGGGGGCTGGTCCTATAATTCACCCCTCCACTTT
TRBV27,-,TRBJ2-1,TRBD2,CASSFLTIGGTNYNEQFF,TGTGCCAGCAGTTTCCTCACCATCGGGGGGACCAACTACAATGAGCAGTTCTTC
TRBV6-1,-,TRBJ2-7,-,CASSSRTSSYEQYF,TGTGCCAGCAGCTCTAGGACATCCTCCTACGAGCAGTACTTC
TRBV11-1,few,TRBJ2-1,-,CASSLESNYYNEQFF,TGTGCCAGCAGCTTAGAGTCCAACTACTACAATGAGCAGTTCTTC
TRBV3-1/TRBV3-2,-,TRBJ2-7,-,CASSQVSSYEQYF,TGTGCCAGCAGCCAAGTAAGCTCCTACGAGCAGTACTTC
TRBV5-4,-,TRBJ1-1,-,CASSFGTNTEAFF,TGTGCCAGCAGCTTCGGGACTAACACTGAAGCTTTCTTT
TRBV10-3,-,TRBJ2-7,-,CAISEGQSYEQYF,TGTGCCATCAGTGAAGGGCAGTCCTACGAGCAGTACTTC
TRBV12-3/TRBV12-4,-,TRBJ1-5,-,CASRLKGQPQHF,TGTGCCAGCAGACTGAAGGGTCAGCCCCAGCATTTT
TRBV7-9,-,TRBJ1-1,-,CASSLTLPNTEAFF,TGTGCCAGCAGCTTGACACTACCGAACACTGAAGCTTTCTTT
TRBV28,-,TRBJ2-2,TRBD1,CASRTQGAGELFF,TGTGCCAGCAGGACACAGGGGGCCGGGGAGCTGTTTTTT
TRBV6-5,-,TRBJ1-6,-,CASSFTGINSPLHF,TGTGCCAGCAGTTTCACAGGGATAAATTCACCCCTCCACTTT
TRBV3-1/TRBV3-2,-,TRBJ2-2,-,CASSLFLVTGELFF,TGTGCCAGCAGCTTATTTTTGGTCACCGGGGAGCTGTTTTTT
TRBV19,-,TRBJ1-5,-,CASSIGRGPNQPQHF,TGTGCCAGTAGTATCGGCAGGGGACCCAATCAGCCCCAGCATTTT